This is a list of T cell receptor beta chains from one sample in a study of shared T cell receptors in the human thymus. Only in-frame clones appear in the TCRdb table, and some are missing; sequencing was by immunoSEQ multiplex PCR. This sample has some 700,000 clones, with 80% to 90% found just once. The same sample was also used in a study of human thymus T cells.

Sequenced material: thymocytes. All receptors derive from a girl under two years old with a congenital heart defect. The CDR3 runs from the conserved cysteine through the conserved F or W. The D gene is left open where the match is weak. Rows may omit the clone size; those that give it use once, few, many or a size class.

v_call: TRBV7-3; clone_size: NA; j_call: TRBJ2-5; d_call: NA; cdr3_nt: TGTGCCAGCAGCTCCCGGTCCGGTGACAAGAGAGGGGAGACCCAGTACTTC; cdr3_aa: CASSSRSGDKRGETQYF
v_call: TRBV6-5; clone_size: once; j_call: TRBJ1-3; d_call: NA; cdr3_nt: TGTGCCGCGGGCTCTGGAAACACCATATATTTT; cdr3_aa: CAAGSGNTIYF
v_call: TRBV4-1; clone_size: NA; j_call: TRBJ1-3; d_call: NA; cdr3_nt: TGCGCCAGCAGCCAAGATCCGTCTGGAAACACCATATATTTT; cdr3_aa: CASSQDPSGNTIYF
v_call: TRBV28; clone_size: NA; j_call: TRBJ1-2; d_call: TRBD1; cdr3_nt: TGTGCCAGCAGTTTATGTACCCCAGGGGGTGGCTACACCTTC; cdr3_aa: CASSLCTPGGGYTF
v_call: TRBV6-1; clone_size: once; j_call: TRBJ1-2; d_call: NA; cdr3_nt: TGTGCCAGCAGTGATAGTGTACCTAACTATGGCTACACCTTC; cdr3_aa: CASSDSVPNYGYTF
v_call: TRBV19; clone_size: NA; j_call: TRBJ1-4; d_call: TRBD1; cdr3_nt: TGTGCCAGTAGTATGTCGACGAGGGACAGGGGCCGGTATACTAATGAAAAACTGTTTTTT; cdr3_aa: CASSMSTRDRGRYTNEKLFF
v_call: TRBV11-1; clone_size: once; j_call: TRBJ2-5; d_call: NA; cdr3_nt: TGTGCCAGCAGCTTATCGTGGGGCATCGGGGAGACCCAGTACTTC; cdr3_aa: CASSLSWGIGETQYF
v_call: TRBV10-3; clone_size: NA; j_call: TRBJ2-1; d_call: TRBD2; cdr3_nt: TGTGCCAACTCCGATAGCGGGGGAGCTAACAATGAGCAGTTCTTC; cdr3_aa: CANSDSGGANNEQFF
v_call: TRBV7-6; clone_size: NA; j_call: TRBJ1-2; d_call: TRBD1; cdr3_nt: TGTGCCAGCAGCCTCTACGGGACAGTCCCTAACTATGGCTACACCTTC; cdr3_aa: CASSLYGTVPNYGYTF
v_call: TRBV12-5; clone_size: once; j_call: TRBJ1-6; d_call: TRBD1; cdr3_nt: TGTGCTAGTGGTTTTCAGGGGGCGAGGACACCCCTCCACTTT; cdr3_aa: CASGFQGARTPLHF
v_call: TRBV19; clone_size: few; j_call: TRBJ1-2; d_call: NA; cdr3_nt: TGTGCCAGTAGTACAAAGGAGGGACGGCGGTCCTATGGCTACACCTTC; cdr3_aa: CASSTKEGRRSYGYTF
v_call: TRBV19; clone_size: NA; j_call: TRBJ1-2; d_call: NA; cdr3_nt: TGTGCCAGTAGTTTAAGACAAATCGGACAGTATGGCTACACCTTC; cdr3_aa: CASSLRQIGQYGYTF
v_call: TRBV7-2; clone_size: NA; j_call: TRBJ1-1; d_call: NA; cdr3_nt: TGTGCCAGCAGCTTAAGACAGAATGAAGCTTTCTTT; cdr3_aa: CASSLRQNEAFF
v_call: TRBV5-4; clone_size: NA; j_call: TRBJ2-3; d_call: NA; cdr3_nt: TGTGCCAGCAGCGCGTCCACAGATACGCAGTATTTT; cdr3_aa: CASSASTDTQYF
v_call: TRBV10-3; clone_size: NA; j_call: TRBJ2-6; d_call: TRBD2; cdr3_nt: TGTGCCACCAAAGCCGGGGGGGCTGGGGCCAACGTCCTGACTTTC; cdr3_aa: CATKAGGAGANVLTF
v_call: TRBV5-1; clone_size: NA; j_call: TRBJ2-5; d_call: TRBD1; cdr3_nt: TGCGCCAGCAGTTCTTACGACAGGGAATTTGAGACCCAGTACTTC; cdr3_aa: CASSSYDREFETQYF
v_call: TRBV15; clone_size: NA; j_call: TRBJ2-7; d_call: TRBD2; cdr3_nt: TGTGCCACCAGCGACCCCAGCGGGGGGGCGCCGTGCGAGCAGTACTTC; cdr3_aa: CATSDPSGGAPCEQYF
v_call: TRBV10-3; clone_size: few; j_call: TRBJ1-1; d_call: NA; cdr3_nt: TGTGCCATCAGTGAGGGGGCTTGGAGCACTGAAGCTTTCTTT; cdr3_aa: CAISEGAWSTEAFF
v_call: TRBV10-3; clone_size: NA; j_call: TRBJ1-1; d_call: TRBD1; cdr3_nt: TGTGCCATCAGTGAGCCACCCAAGGTACAGGGGCCGCTTTCGACTGAAGCTTTCTTT; cdr3_aa: CAISEPPKVQGPLSTEAFF
v_call: TRBV11-2; clone_size: NA; j_call: TRBJ1-1; d_call: TRBD1; cdr3_nt: TGTGCCAGCAGCACGGGACAGGGGAACACTGAAGCTTTCTTT; cdr3_aa: CASSTGQGNTEAFF
v_call: TRBV7-2; clone_size: once; j_call: TRBJ1-2; d_call: NA; cdr3_nt: TGTGCCAGCAGCTTCGGGACACCTTTGGGGTATGGCTACACCTTC; cdr3_aa: CASSFGTPLGYGYTF
v_call: TRBV12-5; clone_size: NA; j_call: TRBJ1-3; d_call: TRBD1; cdr3_nt: TGTGCTAGCACGAACGTCCCATTACACAGGGGTTTTGGAAACACCATATATTTT; cdr3_aa: CASTNVPLHRGFGNTIYF
v_call: TRBV4-1; clone_size: NA; j_call: TRBJ2-7; d_call: TRBD1; cdr3_nt: TGCGCCAGCAGCAGGGGACAGGGGGCCTACGAGCAGTACTTC; cdr3_aa: CASSRGQGAYEQYF
v_call: TRBV10-1; clone_size: NA; j_call: TRBJ1-1; d_call: NA; cdr3_nt: TGCGCCAGCAGTGGAGTCGATCCCGGGCAGGGTAGTGTGAACACTGAAGCTTTCTTT; cdr3_aa: CASSGVDPGQGSVNTEAFF
v_call: TRBV6-1; clone_size: NA; j_call: TRBJ2-7; d_call: TRBD1; cdr3_nt: TGTGCCAGCAGTGAAGAACCGGGACAGGGGTCTGGCTACGAGCAGTACTTC; cdr3_aa: CASSEEPGQGSGYEQYF
v_call: TRBV2; clone_size: NA; j_call: TRBJ2-7; d_call: TRBD2; cdr3_nt: TGTGCCAGCCTACCTAGCGGAACCTCCTACGAGCAGTACTTC; cdr3_aa: CASLPSGTSYEQYF
v_call: TRBV5-6; clone_size: NA; j_call: TRBJ1-2; d_call: NA; cdr3_nt: TGTGCCAGCAGCCCACAGGGCGCCAACTATGGCTACACCTTC; cdr3_aa: CASSPQGANYGYTF
v_call: TRBV28; clone_size: NA; j_call: TRBJ1-1; d_call: NA; cdr3_nt: TGTGCCAGCCAGACAGGCCGTAACACTGAAGCTTTCTTT; cdr3_aa: CASQTGRNTEAFF
v_call: TRBV6-6; clone_size: NA; j_call: TRBJ1-5; d_call: TRBD1; cdr3_nt: TGTGCCAGCAGTAAAAAAGACAGGGACAATCAGCCCCAGCATTTT; cdr3_aa: CASSKKDRDNQPQHF
v_call: TRBV4-3; clone_size: NA; j_call: TRBJ2-2; d_call: NA; cdr3_nt: TGCGCCAGCAGCCAAGGGCAGGGTACCGGGGAGCTGTTTTTT; cdr3_aa: CASSQGQGTGELFF
v_call: TRBV5-4; clone_size: NA; j_call: TRBJ2-7; d_call: TRBD1; cdr3_nt: TGTGCCAGCAGCTTGGCGGGACAGATTTACGAGCAGTACTTC; cdr3_aa: CASSLAGQIYEQYF
v_call: TRBV5-1; clone_size: NA; j_call: TRBJ1-2; d_call: TRBD1; cdr3_nt: TGCGCCAGCAGGGAGGGGGCGCTTGACTATGGCTACACCTTC; cdr3_aa: CASREGALDYGYTF
v_call: TRBV15; clone_size: NA; j_call: TRBJ1-5; d_call: TRBD1; cdr3_nt: TGTGCCACCAGCACACTCCTAAGAGAAAGGGGACAGGTCAATCAGCCCCAGCATTTT; cdr3_aa: CATSTLLRERGQVNQPQHF
v_call: TRBV10-3; clone_size: NA; j_call: TRBJ1-1; d_call: NA; cdr3_nt: TGTGCCATCATAACGCCCCGGGGAGCTTTCTTT; cdr3_aa: CAIITPRGAFF
v_call: TRBV5-6; clone_size: NA; j_call: TRBJ1-1; d_call: NA; cdr3_nt: TGTGCCAGCAGCTGTTCCTCCTTGTGCAGGGAAAACACTGAAGCTTTCTTT; cdr3_aa: CASSCSSLCRENTEAFF
v_call: TRBV14; clone_size: NA; j_call: TRBJ1-2; d_call: NA; cdr3_nt: TGTGCCAGCAGCCAAAACTCCTCGGCGGAGACTAACTATGGCTACACCTTC; cdr3_aa: CASSQNSSAETNYGYTF
v_call: TRBV5-1; clone_size: NA; j_call: TRBJ2-7; d_call: TRBD2; cdr3_nt: TGCGCCAGCAGTTGGCTAGCGGGCTCCTACGAGCAGTACTTC; cdr3_aa: CASSWLAGSYEQYF
v_call: TRBV6-5; clone_size: NA; j_call: TRBJ1-1; d_call: NA; cdr3_nt: TGTGCCAGCAGTTCCGGGACACGAGACGAGAACACTGAAGCTTTCTTT; cdr3_aa: CASSSGTRDENTEAFF
v_call: TRBV9; clone_size: NA; j_call: TRBJ1-5; d_call: NA; cdr3_nt: TGTGCCAGCAGCCCAAAACCTGAGGGGCCCCAGCATTTT; cdr3_aa: CASSPKPEGPQHF
v_call: TRBV19; clone_size: NA; j_call: TRBJ1-2; d_call: TRBD1; cdr3_nt: TGTGCCAGTAGTCTTCTCGGACAGGGCGTTAACTATGGCTACACCTTC; cdr3_aa: CASSLLGQGVNYGYTF
v_call: TRBV28; clone_size: NA; j_call: TRBJ1-2; d_call: TRBD1; cdr3_nt: TGTGCCAGCAGTTTAGGGCAGGGGGATGGCTACACCTTC; cdr3_aa: CASSLGQGDGYTF
v_call: TRBV6-1; clone_size: NA; j_call: TRBJ1-1; d_call: NA; cdr3_nt: TGTGCCAGCAGTGAAGCGCGAATGAACACTGAAGCTTTCTTT; cdr3_aa: CASSEARMNTEAFF
v_call: TRBV6-1; clone_size: NA; j_call: TRBJ2-7; d_call: NA; cdr3_nt: TGTGCCAGCAGTGACGTGGGGGCCCCTCGCGAGCAGTACTTC; cdr3_aa: CASSDVGAPREQYF
v_call: TRBV5-1; clone_size: NA; j_call: TRBJ1-2; d_call: TRBD1; cdr3_nt: TGCGCCAGCAGCTTGGCATACAGGGGTCGGGCTGGTAACTATGGCTACACCTTC; cdr3_aa: CASSLAYRGRAGNYGYTF
v_call: TRBV20-1; clone_size: NA; j_call: TRBJ1-1; d_call: NA; cdr3_nt: TGCAGTGCAGGGTGGACAGAGGAAGCTTTCTTT; cdr3_aa: CSAGWTEEAFF
v_call: TRBV19; clone_size: NA; j_call: TRBJ1-1; d_call: NA; cdr3_nt: TGTGCCAGTAGTATAGAGGGCCAGGTCAACACTGAAGCTTTCTTT; cdr3_aa: CASSIEGQVNTEAFF